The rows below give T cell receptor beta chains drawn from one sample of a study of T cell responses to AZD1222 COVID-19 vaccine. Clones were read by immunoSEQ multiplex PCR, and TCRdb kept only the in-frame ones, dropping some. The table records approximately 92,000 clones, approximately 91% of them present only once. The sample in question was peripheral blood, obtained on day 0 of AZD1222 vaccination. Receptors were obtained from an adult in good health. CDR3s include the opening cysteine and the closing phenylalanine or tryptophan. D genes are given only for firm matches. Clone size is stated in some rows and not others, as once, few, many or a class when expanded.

CDR3aa: CASSVGVTSTDTQYF
CDR3nt: TGTGCCAGCAGTGTGGGGGTTACCAGCACAGATACGCAGTATTTT
len: 15
j_gene: TRBJ2-3
abundance: -
d_gene: -
v_gene: TRBV7-3

CDR3aa: CASSVTRTITGGIGQPQHF
CDR3nt: TGTGCCAGCAGCGTTACGAGAACGATAACAGGGGGCATTGGTCAGCCCCAGCATTTT
len: 19
j_gene: TRBJ1-5
abundance: -
d_gene: TRBD1
v_gene: TRBV9

CDR3aa: CASSTKAPSWSSYNSPLHF
CDR3nt: TGTGCCAGTAGTACCAAGGCCCCGTCGTGGAGCTCCTATAATTCACCCCTCCACTTT
len: 19
j_gene: TRBJ1-6
abundance: -
d_gene: -
v_gene: TRBV19

CDR3aa: CASIPSGLAGVLYEQYF
CDR3nt: TGTGCCAGCATCCCCTCGGGACTAGCGGGAGTTCTCTACGAGCAGTACTTC
len: 17
j_gene: TRBJ2-7
abundance: -
d_gene: TRBD2
v_gene: TRBV28

CDR3aa: CATGNYEKLFF
CDR3nt: TGTGCCACCGGGAATTACGAAAAACTGTTTTTT
len: 11
j_gene: TRBJ1-4
abundance: -
d_gene: -
v_gene: TRBV12-3/TRBV12-4

CDR3aa: CASSWYNEQFF
CDR3nt: TGTGCCAGCAGTTGGTACAATGAGCAGTTCTTC
len: 11
j_gene: TRBJ2-1
abundance: -
d_gene: -
v_gene: TRBV6-5

CDR3aa: CASSSGQTQNYGYTF
CDR3nt: TGTGCCAGCAGTTCGGGACAGACACAAAACTATGGCTACACCTTC
len: 15
j_gene: TRBJ1-2
abundance: -
d_gene: TRBD1
v_gene: TRBV6-2/TRBV6-3

CDR3aa: CASSPRGANVLTF
CDR3nt: TGTGCCAGCAGCCCCCGCGGGGCCAACGTCCTGACTTTC
len: 13
j_gene: TRBJ2-6
abundance: -
d_gene: -
v_gene: TRBV12-3/TRBV12-4

CDR3aa: CSAHPGVRTVTSNTEAFF
CDR3nt: TGCAGCGCCCACCCTGGGGTTAGGACAGTGACCTCGAACACTGAAGCTTTCTTT
len: 18
j_gene: TRBJ1-1
abundance: -
d_gene: -
v_gene: TRBV29-1

CDR3aa: CATYPWGARTEAFF
CDR3nt: TGTGCCACTTACCCCTGGGGGGCGAGAACTGAAGCTTTCTTT
len: 14
j_gene: TRBJ1-1
abundance: once
d_gene: -
v_gene: TRBV15

CDR3aa: CASSLQPDRGAEKLFF
CDR3nt: TGTGCCAGCAGTTTACAACCGGACAGGGGAGCCGAAAAACTGTTTTTT
len: 16
j_gene: TRBJ1-4
abundance: -
d_gene: TRBD1
v_gene: TRBV27

CDR3aa: CASSRGVRQPQHF
CDR3nt: TGTGCCAGTTCGAGGGGGGTACGACAGCCCCAGCATTTT
len: 13
j_gene: TRBJ1-5
abundance: -
d_gene: -
v_gene: TRBV19

CDR3aa: CSTQGGSTDTQYF
CDR3nt: TGCAGCACCCAGGGGGGAAGCACAGATACGCAGTATTTT
len: 13
j_gene: TRBJ2-3
abundance: -
d_gene: -
v_gene: TRBV29-1

CDR3aa: CASSRDDRGPYNEQFF
CDR3nt: TGTGCCAGCAGCAGGGATGACAGGGGACCCTACAATGAGCAGTTCTTC
len: 16
j_gene: TRBJ2-1
abundance: few
d_gene: TRBD1
v_gene: TRBV16

CDR3aa: CASSTGRIMNTEAFF
CDR3nt: TGTGCCAGCAGCACAGGGAGAATCATGAACACTGAAGCTTTCTTT
len: 15
j_gene: TRBJ1-1
abundance: -
d_gene: -
v_gene: TRBV2

CDR3aa: CASSWSRGESFF
CDR3nt: TGTGCCAGCAGCTGGTCGAGGGGGGAGTCTTTCTTT
len: 12
j_gene: TRBJ1-1
abundance: -
d_gene: -
v_gene: TRBV7-9

CDR3aa: CASSLVGTLTHF
CDR3nt: TGTGCCAGCAGCTTAGTGGGGACCTTAACACATTTT
len: 12
j_gene: TRBJ1-3
abundance: -
d_gene: -
v_gene: TRBV7-2

CDR3aa: CASSFYRREETQYF
CDR3nt: TGTGCCAGCAGCTTTTATAGACGGGAAGAGACCCAGTACTTC
len: 14
j_gene: TRBJ2-5
abundance: -
d_gene: -
v_gene: TRBV5-6

CDR3aa: CASSQDTKGSGYTF
CDR3nt: TGTGCCAGCAGCCAAGATACAAAGGGTAGTGGCTACACCTTC
len: 14
j_gene: TRBJ1-2
abundance: -
d_gene: -
v_gene: TRBV3-1/TRBV3-2

CDR3aa: CATSSEVKHSEAFF
CDR3nt: TGTGCCACCAGTTCTGAGGTTAAACACTCTGAAGCTTTCTTT
len: 14
j_gene: TRBJ1-1
abundance: -
d_gene: -
v_gene: TRBV24-1

CDR3aa: CASTLTGQGWSGGHETQYF
CDR3nt: TGTGCCAGCACCCTCACCGGACAGGGCTGGTCTGGGGGACATGAGACCCAGTACTTC
len: 19
j_gene: TRBJ2-5
abundance: -
d_gene: TRBD1
v_gene: TRBV27

CDR3aa: CASSLYRDNSPLHF
CDR3nt: TGTGCCAGCAGTTTATACAGGGACAATTCACCCCTCCACTTT
len: 14
j_gene: TRBJ1-6
abundance: -
d_gene: -
v_gene: TRBV28